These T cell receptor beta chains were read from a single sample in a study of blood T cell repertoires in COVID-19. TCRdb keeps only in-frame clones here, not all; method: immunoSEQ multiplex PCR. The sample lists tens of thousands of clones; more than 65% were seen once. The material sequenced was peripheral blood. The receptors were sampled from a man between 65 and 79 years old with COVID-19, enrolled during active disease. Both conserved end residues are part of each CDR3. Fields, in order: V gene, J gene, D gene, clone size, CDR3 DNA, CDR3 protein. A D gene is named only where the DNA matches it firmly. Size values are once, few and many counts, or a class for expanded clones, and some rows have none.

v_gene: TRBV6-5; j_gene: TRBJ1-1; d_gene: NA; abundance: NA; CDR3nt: TGTGCCAGCAGTTACCAGGTCCCAGGTGTAGCTTTCTTT; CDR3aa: CASSYQVPGVAFF
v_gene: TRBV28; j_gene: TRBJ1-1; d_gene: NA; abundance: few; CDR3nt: TGTGCCAGCATGGGGAGTACTGAAGCTTTCTTT; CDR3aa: CASMGSTEAFF
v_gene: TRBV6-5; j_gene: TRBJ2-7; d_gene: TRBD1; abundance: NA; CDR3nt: TGTGCCAGCAGTTACTGGGACAGGGGCTACGAGCAGTACTTC; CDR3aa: CASSYWDRGYEQYF
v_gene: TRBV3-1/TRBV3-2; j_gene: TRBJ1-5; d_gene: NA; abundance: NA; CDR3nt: TGTGCCAGCAGCCTCGGACAGAATCAGCCCCAGCATTTT; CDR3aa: CASSLGQNQPQHF
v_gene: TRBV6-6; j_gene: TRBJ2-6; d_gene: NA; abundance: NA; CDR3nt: TGTGCCAGCACCCCTCTAGGCTCTGGGGCCAACGTCCTGACTTTC; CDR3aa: CASTPLGSGANVLTF
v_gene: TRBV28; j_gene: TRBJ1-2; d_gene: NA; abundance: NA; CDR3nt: TGTGCCAGCAGCCCCCAGGCTAACTATGGCTACACCTTC; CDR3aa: CASSPQANYGYTF
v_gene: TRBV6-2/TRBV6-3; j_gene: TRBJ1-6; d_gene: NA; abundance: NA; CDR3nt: TGTGCCAGCAGTTACGGACAGAAGAATTCACCCCTCCACTTT; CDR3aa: CASSYGQKNSPLHF
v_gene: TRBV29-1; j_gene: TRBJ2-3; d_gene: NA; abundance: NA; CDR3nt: TGCAGCGTTGGAGGATTTGGGGATACGCAGTATTTT; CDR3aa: CSVGGFGDTQYF
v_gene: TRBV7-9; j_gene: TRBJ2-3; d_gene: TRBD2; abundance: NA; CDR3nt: TGTGCCAGCAGCCTAGCGGGAGGCACAGATACGCAGTATTTT; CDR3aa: CASSLAGGTDTQYF
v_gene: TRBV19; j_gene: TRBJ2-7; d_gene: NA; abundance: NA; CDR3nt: TGTGCCAGTAGTGTCACAACAGGGAACGAGCAGTACTTC; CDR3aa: CASSVTTGNEQYF
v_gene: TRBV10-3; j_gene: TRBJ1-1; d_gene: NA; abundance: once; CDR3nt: TGTGCCATCAGTGAGTCCCGGGTGAACACTGAAGCTTTCTTT; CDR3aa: CAISESRVNTEAFF
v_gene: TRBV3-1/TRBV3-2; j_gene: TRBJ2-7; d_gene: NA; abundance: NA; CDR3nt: TGTGCCAGCAGCCTCCGCGCCTACGAGCAGTACTTC; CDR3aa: CASSLRAYEQYF
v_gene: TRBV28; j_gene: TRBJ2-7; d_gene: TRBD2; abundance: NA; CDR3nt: TGTGCCAGCAGTTTAACTAGCGGGTACTCCTACGAGCAGTACTTC; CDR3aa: CASSLTSGYSYEQYF
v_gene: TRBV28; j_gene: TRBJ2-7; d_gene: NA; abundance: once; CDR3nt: TGTGCCAGCAGTTTAGGGGGGTTCGAGCAGTACTTC; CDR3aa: CASSLGGFEQYF